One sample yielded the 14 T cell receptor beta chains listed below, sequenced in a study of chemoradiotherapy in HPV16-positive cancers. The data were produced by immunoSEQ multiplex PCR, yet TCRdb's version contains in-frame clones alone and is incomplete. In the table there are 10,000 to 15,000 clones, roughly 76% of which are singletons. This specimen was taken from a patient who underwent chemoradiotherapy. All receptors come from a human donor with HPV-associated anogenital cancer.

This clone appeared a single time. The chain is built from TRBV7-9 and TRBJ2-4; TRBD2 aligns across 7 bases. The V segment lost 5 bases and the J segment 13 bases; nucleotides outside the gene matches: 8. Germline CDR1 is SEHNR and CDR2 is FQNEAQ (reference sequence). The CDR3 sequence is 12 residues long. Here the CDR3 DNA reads TGTGCCAGCAGCCCTGGGGGGGGAGTCCAGTACTTC. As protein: CASSPGGGVQYF.

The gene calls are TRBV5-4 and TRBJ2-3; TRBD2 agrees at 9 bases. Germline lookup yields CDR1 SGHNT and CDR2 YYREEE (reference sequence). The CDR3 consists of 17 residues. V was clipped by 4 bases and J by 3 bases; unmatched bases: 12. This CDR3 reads CASSRGLAGVATDTQYF. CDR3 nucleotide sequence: TGTGCCAGCAGCCGAGGGTTAGCGGGAGTGGCGACAGATACGCAGTATTTT. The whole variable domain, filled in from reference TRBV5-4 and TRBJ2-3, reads ETGVTQSPTHLIKTRGQQVTLRCSSQSGHNTVSWYQQALGQGPQFIFQYYREEENGRGNFPPRFSGLQFPNYSSELNVNALELDDSALYLCASSRGLAGVATDTQYFGPGTRLTVL.

The CDR3 coding sequence is TGTGCCAGCAGTCCCCCTCGGGTAAACACTGAAGCTTTCTTT. Its protein product is CASSPPRVNTEAFF. The chain is built from TRBV6-1 and TRBJ1-1; unclear D gene. Germline V lookup: CDR1 MNHNS, CDR2 SASEGT. The CDR3 sequence is 14 residues long. V gave up 5 bases and J gave up 2 bases, with 12 bases separating them.

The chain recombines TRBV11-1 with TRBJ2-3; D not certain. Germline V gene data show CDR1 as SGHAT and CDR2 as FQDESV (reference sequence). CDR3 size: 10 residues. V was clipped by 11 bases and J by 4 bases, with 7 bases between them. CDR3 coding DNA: TGTGCCTCGGGCGCAGATACGCAGTATTTT. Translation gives CASGADTQYF.

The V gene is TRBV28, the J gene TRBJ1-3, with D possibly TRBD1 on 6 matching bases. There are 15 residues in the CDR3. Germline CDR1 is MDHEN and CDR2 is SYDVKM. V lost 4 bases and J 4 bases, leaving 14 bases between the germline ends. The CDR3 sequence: CASSSLGASGNTIYF. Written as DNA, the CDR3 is TGTGCCAGCAGTTCCTTGGGGGCGTCCGGAAACACCATATATTTT.

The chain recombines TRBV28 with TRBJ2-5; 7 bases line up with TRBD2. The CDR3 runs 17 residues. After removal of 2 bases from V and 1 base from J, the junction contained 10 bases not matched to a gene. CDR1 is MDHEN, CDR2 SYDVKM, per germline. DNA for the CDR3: TGTGCCAGCAGTTTAACATTTGGCGGGAGCGGCCAAGAGACCCAGTACTTC. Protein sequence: CASSLTFGGSGQETQYF.

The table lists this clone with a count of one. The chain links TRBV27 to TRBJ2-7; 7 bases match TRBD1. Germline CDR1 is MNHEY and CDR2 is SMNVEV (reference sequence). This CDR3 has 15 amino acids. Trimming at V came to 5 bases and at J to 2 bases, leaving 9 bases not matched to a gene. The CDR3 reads CASSRSLGQTYEQYF. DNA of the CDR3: TGTGCCAGCAGTAGGTCTTTGGGACAGACCTACGAGCAGTACTTC.

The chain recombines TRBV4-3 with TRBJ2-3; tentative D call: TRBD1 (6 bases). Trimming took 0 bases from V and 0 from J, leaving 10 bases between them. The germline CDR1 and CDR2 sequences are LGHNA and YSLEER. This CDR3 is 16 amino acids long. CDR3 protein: CASSQDGGLSTDTQYF. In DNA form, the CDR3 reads TGCGCCAGCAGCCAAGATGGGGGCCTGAGCACAGATACGCAGTATTTT.

The CDR3 coding sequence is TGTGCCAGCAGCCTAACACAGTATCCTAATTCACCCCTCCACTTT. Residues: CASSLTQYPNSPLHF. The rearrangement joins TRBV25-1 to TRBJ1-6; D is unclear. V lost 6 bases and J lost 6, with 15 bases in between. The CDR3 length is 15 residues. Germline V lookup: CDR1 MGHDK, CDR2 SYGVNS.

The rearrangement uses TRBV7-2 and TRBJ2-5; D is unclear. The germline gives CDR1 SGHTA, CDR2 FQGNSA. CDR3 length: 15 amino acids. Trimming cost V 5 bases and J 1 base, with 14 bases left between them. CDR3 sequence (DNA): TGTGCCAGCAGCCCCCCTTGGGCCCGCCAAGAGACCCAGTACTTC. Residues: CASSPPWARQETQYF.

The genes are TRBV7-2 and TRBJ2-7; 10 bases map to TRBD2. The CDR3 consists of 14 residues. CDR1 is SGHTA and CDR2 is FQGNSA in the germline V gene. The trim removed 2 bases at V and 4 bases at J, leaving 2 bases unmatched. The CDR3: CASSLTSGEYEQYF. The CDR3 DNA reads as TGTGCCAGCAGCTTAACTAGCGGGGAGTACGAGCAGTACTTC.

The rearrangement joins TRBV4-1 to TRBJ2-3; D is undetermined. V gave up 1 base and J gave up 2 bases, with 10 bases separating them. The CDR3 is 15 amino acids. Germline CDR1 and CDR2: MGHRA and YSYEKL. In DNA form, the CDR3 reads TGCGCCAGCAGCCAAGGGCACAGTATCACAGATACGCAGTATTTT. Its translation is CASSQGHSITDTQYF.

The CDR3 sequence: CASSLGPGFSYEQYF. The DNA of the CDR3 is TGCGCCAGCAGCTTGGGACCAGGGTTTTCCTACGAGCAGTACTTC. The chain has TRBV5-1 and TRBJ2-7; the D gene is possibly TRBD1 (5 bases). Trimming stripped 0 bases from V and 1 base from J, with 11 bases between. Germline lookup yields CDR1 SGHRS and CDR2 YFSETQ. CDR3 length equals 15 residues.

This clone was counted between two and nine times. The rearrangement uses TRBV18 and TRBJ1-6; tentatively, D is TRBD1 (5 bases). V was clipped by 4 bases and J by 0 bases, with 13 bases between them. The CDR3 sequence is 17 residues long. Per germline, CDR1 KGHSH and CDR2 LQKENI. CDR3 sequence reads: CASSRDVGSSYNSPLHF. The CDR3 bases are TGTGCCAGCTCACGGGACGTAGGAAGCTCCTATAATTCACCCCTCCACTTT.